Listed here are 10 T cell receptor beta chains from one sample, sequenced in a study of T cells expressing NK-cell markers. Using the 5' RACE reads, TCRdb records one entry per CDR3 protein without DNA. The sample has 200,000 to 300,000 distinct CDR3 sequences. Sequenced sample: blood T cells: a sorted CD56 or NKG2C T cell subset, CD4+ or CD8+ T cells, or bulk PBMC T cells (not recorded which). These receptors all stem from a man aged 18 to 30 in good health.

This CDR3 reads CASSLRLGTEKYGYTF. This rearrangement joins TRBV12-3 or TRBV12-4 to TRBJ1-2; the TRBD1 assignment by TCRdb is unverifiable without DNA. The CDR3 covers 16 residues.

V gene TRBV7-6 combines with J gene TRBJ2-1; TCRdb designates TRBD2, a call that cannot be tested without DNA. Germline V gene data show CDR1 as SGHVS and CDR2 as FNYEAQ. This CDR3 has 13 amino acids. The CDR3 sequence: CASSLVEREGQFF.

This chain uses TRBV29-1 with TRBJ2-5; the TCRdb D gene call, TRBD1, has no DNA to confirm it. Germline lookup yields CDR1 SQVTM and CDR2 ANQGSEA. This CDR3 spans 14 amino acids. The CDR3 sequence is CSVQNRQGPETQYF.

V and J are TRBV5-1 and TRBJ2-7; TCRdb lists TRBD1, though no DNA is available to test this call. Per germline, CDR1 SGHRS and CDR2 YFSETQ. The CDR3 is 14 residues long. The CDR3 sequence: CASSSPGTTIEQYF.

V gene TRBV6-5 combines with J gene TRBJ2-2; the TRBD1 assignment by TCRdb is unverifiable without DNA. The CDR3 totals 18 residues. Germline CDR1 is MNHEY and CDR2 is SVGAGI. This chain's CDR3 is CASSYSIFGHTNTGELFF.

V and J are TRBV7-2 and TRBJ1-5; lacking DNA, the TRBD1 call made by TCRdb goes unchecked. The CDR3 spans 14 residues. Germline CDR1 reads SGHTA; CDR2 reads FQGNSA. The CDR3 region is CASSWDGGNQPQHF.

The chain employs TRBV6-2 or TRBV6-3 and TRBJ2-5. CDR1 MNHEY and CDR2 SVGEGT come from the germline V gene. The length of the CDR3 is 11 residues. The CDR3 loop is CASSPGKTQYF.

J is TRBJ2-5 and V is TRBV20-1; the TRBD2 assignment by TCRdb is unverifiable without DNA. The CDR3 is 13 residues long. Germline V gene sequence: CDR1 DFQATT, CDR2 SNEGSKA (reference sequence). The CDR3 region is CSARRGPMETQYF.

This chain connects TRBV15 to TRBJ2-3. The CDR3 has 15 amino acids. Germline values: CDR1 LNHNV, CDR2 YYDKDF (reference sequence). Here the CDR3 reads CATSRDVLAGSTQYF. Looking up the rest from reference TRBV15 and TRBJ2-3 gives the full variable domain: DAMVIQNPRYQVTQFGKPVTLSCSQTLNHNVMYWYQQKSSQAPKLLFHYYDKDFNNEADTPDNFQSRRPNTSFCFLDIRSPGLGDTAMYLCATSRDVLAGSTQYFGPGTRLTVL.

The chain links TRBV4-1 to TRBJ2-5; TCRdb gives TRBD1 as the D gene, but with no DNA this cannot be confirmed. CDR3 size: 15 residues. The germline CDR1 and CDR2 sequences are MGHRA and YSYEKL. This CDR3 is CASSQTAGLGETQYF.